The 11 T cell receptor beta chains below all came from one sample that was sequenced in a study of T cell responses to AZD1222 COVID-19 vaccine. Some clones are missing from TCRdb's copy, which holds only in-frame ones; the method was immunoSEQ multiplex PCR. Among 150,000 or so clones listed, 90% to 95% were seen once. The material sequenced was peripheral blood, taken 28 days after the second AZD1222 dose. The receptors come from an adult who received the AZD1222 COVID-19 vaccine.

V gene TRBV2 combines with J gene TRBJ2-7; D might be TRBD1 (5 bases). V lost 4 bases and J 6 bases, leaving 19 bases between the germline ends. This CDR3 comprises 15 residues. Germline CDR1 reads SNHLY; CDR2 reads FYNNEI. The CDR3 DNA reads as TGTGCCAGCAGTGCTACTGGGGCCCAGGGTGGCGAGCAGTACTTC. Translation: CASSATGAQGGEQYF.

V is TRBV13 and J is TRBJ2-1; 9 bases are shared with TRBD1. Germline CDR1 PRHDT, CDR2 FYEKMQ (reference sequence). CDR3 length: 14 residues. The V gene end was trimmed by 5 bases and the J gene end by 7 bases; junction bases not matched to a gene: 6. The CDR3 here is CASSTRQGGNEQFF. The CDR3 bases are TGTGCCAGCAGCACTCGACAGGGGGGGAATGAGCAGTTCTTC. Drawing the rest from reference TRBV13 and TRBJ2-1, the complete variable domain is AAGVIQSPRHLIKEKRETATLKCYPIPRHDTVYWYQQGPGQDPQFLISFYEKMQSDKGSIPDRFSAQQFSDYHSELNMSSLELGDSALYFCASSTRQGGNEQFFGPGTRLTVL.

The count of this clone is one. The chain employs TRBV24-1 and TRBJ2-1; D might be TRBD2 (6 bases). CDR3 size: 15 residues. CDR1 and CDR2 (germline): KGHDR, SFDVKD. Trimming took 7 bases from V and 8 from J, leaving 20 bases between them. CDR3 residues: CATSATGSGLYEQFF. In DNA form, the CDR3 reads TGTGCCACCAGCGCCACGGGGAGCGGGTTATATGAGCAGTTCTTC.

The rearrangement uses TRBV6-5 and TRBJ1-3, with 7 positions matching TRBD1. V dropped 5 bases and J dropped 0; count of bases not matched to a gene: 4. Germline V CDR1 and CDR2: MNHEY, SVGAGI. The CDR3 has 15 amino acids. The CDR3 loop is CASSRQGASGNTIYF. CDR3 DNA sequence: TGTGCCAGCAGTCGACAGGGAGCCTCTGGAAACACCATATATTTT.

The chain has TRBV29-1 and TRBJ1-2; D perhaps matches TRBD1 (5 bases). CDR1 and CDR2 from the germline V gene are SQVTM and ANQGSEA. Trimming pared 3 bases from V and 6 bases from J, leaving 11 bases between. The CDR3 extends over 12 amino acids. CDR3 amino acids: CSVDTHRNGYTF. CDR3 sequence (DNA): TGCAGCGTTGACACACACAGGAATGGCTACACCTTC.

The CDR3 nucleotides are TGTGCCAGCAGCCAAGTTGCCGGGACAGGGACCTCAGATACGCAGTATTTT. It translates to CASSQVAGTGTSDTQYF. The chain carries TRBV4-2 and TRBJ2-3; 9 bases match TRBD1. CDR1 is LGHNA, CDR2 YNFKEQ, per germline. V shed 1 base, J shed 4 bases, and the junction held 9 bases outside the gene matches. This CDR3 has 17 residues.

The J gene is TRBJ1-2, the V gene TRBV24-1; D gene uncertain. V lost 9 bases and J 4 bases, leaving 11 bases between the germline ends. The CDR3 consists of 12 residues. The germline V gene encodes CDR1 KGHDR and CDR2 SFDVKD. CDR3: CATSNDGYGYTF. The CDR3, as DNA: TGTGCCACCTCGAACGACGGCTATGGCTACACCTTC.

About this clone itself: Other DNA sequences in the same sample also yield this CDR3. The gene calls are TRBV27 and TRBJ2-7; a weak D match, TRBD1 (6 bases). The V gene's germline CDR1 is MNHEY and CDR2 SMNVEV (reference sequence). There are 14 residues in the CDR3. V lost 0 bases, J lost 4 bases, and 10 bases lay in between. The CDR3 sequence: CASSLSKGVYEQYF. The CDR3 bases are TGTGCCAGCAGTTTATCGAAGGGGGTATACGAGCAGTACTTC.

CDR3 residues: CASSLGGLSATNEKLFF. CDR3 sequence (DNA): TGTGCCAGCAGCTTGGGAGGCCTGTCTGCAACTAATGAAAAACTGTTTTTT. The chain employs TRBV5-4 and TRBJ1-4; D is unclear. The CDR3 has 17 residues. Deletions cut 0 bases from V and 0 bases from J, with 12 bases between. Germline CDR1 and CDR2: SGHNT and YYREEE (reference sequence).

The gene calls are TRBV6-5 and TRBJ1-5, with D possibly matching TRBD1 (5 bases). Germline lookup yields CDR1 MNHEY and CDR2 SVGAGI. V lost 5 bases to trimming and J lost 2 bases, with 10 bases between them. The CDR3 loop spans 14 amino acids. The CDR3 is CASSQIQGNQPQHF. Here the CDR3 DNA reads TGTGCCAGCAGTCAAATACAGGGCAATCAGCCCCAGCATTTT.

J is TRBJ1-1 and V is TRBV7-2, with D unclear. V gave up 2 bases and J gave up 10 bases, with 14 bases separating them. The CDR3 extends over 13 amino acids. The V gene's germline CDR1 is SGHTA and CDR2 FQGNSA. CDR3 sequence (DNA): TGTGCCAGCAGCTTACCCGCACTGCCTTCAGCTTTCTTT. The encoded protein is CASSLPALPSAFF. Drawing the rest from reference TRBV7-2 and TRBJ1-1, the complete variable domain is GAGVSQSPSNKVTEKGKDVELRCDPISGHTALYWYRQSLGQGLEFLIYFQGNSAPDKSGLPSDRFSAERTGGSVSTLTIQRTQQEDSAVYLCASSLPALPSAFFGQGTRLTVV.